A single sample gave rise to the 18 T cell receptor beta chains below, sequenced in a study of brain T cells in children with intractable seizures. Generated by immunoSEQ multiplex PCR, the TCRdb table keeps only in-frame clones and is missing some. The table shows roughly 110,000 clones, with approximately 94% occurring only once. Material: peripheral blood, obtained at surgery. Receptors were obtained from a boy less than two years old with hemimegalencephaly and intractable seizures.

This clone was detected once. V gene TRBV27 combines with J gene TRBJ2-1; D may match TRBD1 or TRBD2 (5 bases each). There are 17 residues in the CDR3. In germline, CDR1 is MNHEY, CDR2 SMNVEV (reference sequence). The V and J ends lost 3 bases and 0 bases respectively, with 15 bases between them. The CDR3 loop is CASSLGRGPSSYNEQFF. The CDR3 DNA follows: TGTGCCAGCAGTTTGGGTAGGGGACCTAGCTCCTACAATGAGCAGTTCTTC.

The chain carries TRBV4-2 and TRBJ2-7; 9 bases map to TRBD2. Germline V gene sequence: CDR1 LGHNA, CDR2 YNFKEQ. V shed 0 bases and J 0 bases; nucleotides not matched to a gene: 0. The CDR3 totals 15 residues. CDR3 residues: CASSQDSGSSYEQYF. CDR3 coding DNA: TGTGCCAGCAGCCAAGATAGCGGGAGCTCCTACGAGCAGTACTTC.

CDR3 sequence: CASSPPGVSYEQYF. The CDR3 nucleotides are TGTGCCAGCTCACCACCCGGAGTCTCCTACGAGCAGTACTTC. The genes are TRBV18 and TRBJ2-7, with D unresolved. The germline V gene has CDR1 KGHSH and CDR2 LQKENI. The CDR3 extends over 14 amino acids. With 0 bases removed from V and 0 bases from J, the gap between germline ends came to 6 bases.

The chain couples TRBV4-2 to TRBJ2-7; 9 bases agree with TRBD2. The CDR3 covers 15 residues. Per germline, CDR1 LGHNA and CDR2 YNFKEQ. V shed 1 base, J shed 4 bases, and the junction held 5 bases outside the gene matches. The DNA for the CDR3 is TGTGCCAGCAGCCAAGTCCAGCGGGAGGTATACGAGCAGTACTTC. This gives the protein CASSQVQREVYEQYF.

The J gene is TRBJ1-3, the V gene TRBV28; D not resolved. The V end was cut by 6 bases, the J end by 8 bases, with 14 bases between. The CDR3 sequence is 13 residues long. Germline-derived CDR1 and CDR2 are MDHEN and SYDVKM. The CDR3: CASSPFSGHTIYF. CDR3 DNA sequence: TGTGCCAGCAGCCCATTCTCGGGCCACACCATATATTTT.

This clone was recorded once. The V gene is TRBV27, the J gene TRBJ2-7, with 12 bases aligning to TRBD2. In germline, CDR1 is MNHEY, CDR2 SMNVEV (reference sequence). J was trimmed by 6 bases and V by 3 bases; bases with no gene match: 6. The CDR3 runs 15 residues. The CDR3 nucleotides are TGTGCCAGCAGTTTCCGCGGACTAGCGGGAAGCGAGCAGTACTTC. This translates into CASSFRGLAGSEQYF.

The V and J genes are TRBV11-2 and TRBJ2-5; 9 nucleotides line up with TRBD2. Unmatched junction bases numbered 12, after V lost 5 bases and J lost 5 bases. Germline V gene data show CDR1 as SGHAT and CDR2 as FQNNGV. The length of the CDR3 is 16 residues. CDR3 nucleotide sequence: TGTGCCAGCAGCCCTAGGTTGAGCGGGAGGAGGGAGACCCAGTACTTC. It is translated as CASSPRLSGRRETQYF.

CDR3 loop: CASSSDSHFGAFF. CDR3 nucleotide sequence: TGTGCCAGCAGTTCGGACAGCCACTTCGGAGCTTTCTTT. The chain has TRBV28 and TRBJ1-1, with D possibly TRBD1 on 6 matching bases. The CDR3 runs to 13 residues. Between the trimmed V and J ends, which lost 4 bases and 10 bases, there was a span of 16 bases. Per germline, CDR1 MDHEN and CDR2 SYDVKM.

The chain employs TRBV18 and TRBJ1-1; 9 positions match TRBD1. Losses at the gene ends were 6 bases for V and 1 base for J; bases not matched to a gene: 9. Germline CDR1 is KGHSH and CDR2 is LQKENI. CDR3 length: 16 amino acids. CDR3 sequence reads: CASSPTGGGRNTEAFF. Here the CDR3 DNA reads TGTGCCAGCTCCCCCACAGGGGGCGGAAGGAACACTGAAGCTTTCTTT.

The gene calls are TRBV3-1 (or the pseudogene TRBV3-2) and TRBJ2-7, with no clear D. V was cut by 2 bases and J by 1 base, with 9 bases left in between. From germline, CDR1 is LGHDT and CDR2 YNNKEL (reference sequence). CDR3 size: 14 residues. The CDR3: CASSQSGKSYEQYF. The CDR3 DNA follows: TGTGCCAGCAGCCAATCTGGCAAGTCCTACGAGCAGTACTTC.

V usage is TRBV14 and J usage is TRBJ1-3; 7 bases agree with TRBD1. The CDR3 totals 14 residues. Germline V lookup: CDR1 SGHDN, CDR2 FVKESK. Trimming took 3 bases from V and 3 from J; bases not matched to a gene: 2. The CDR3 spells CASSQTGLGNTIYF. The CDR3 coding sequence is TGTGCCAGCAGCCAGACAGGGCTTGGAAACACCATATATTTT. Supplemented by reference TRBV14 and TRBJ1-3, the full variable domain reads EAGVTQFPSHSVIEKGQTVTLRCDPISGHDNLYWYRRVMGKEIKFLLHFVKESKQDESGMPNNRFLAERTGGTYSTLKVQPAELEDSGVYFCASSQTGLGNTIYFGEGSWLTVV.

The gene calls are TRBV2 and TRBJ2-7, with 8 positions matching TRBD1. The CDR3 is made up of 16 amino acids. After removal of 8 bases from V and 3 bases from J, the junction contained 15 bases not matched to a gene. Germline loops: CDR1 SNHLY, CDR2 FYNNEI. CDR3 bases: TGTGCCAGCCAAAAGACAGGGGTCATCGGAAGCTACGAGCAGTACTTC. Translated, it gives CASQKTGVIGSYEQYF.

The V and J genes are TRBV7-6 and TRBJ1-1; 7 bases align to TRBD1. The CDR3 loop spans 14 amino acids. Trimming removed 8 bases from V and 1 base from J; junction bases left unmatched: 7. Per germline, CDR1 SGHVS and CDR2 FNYEAQ. This chain's CDR3 is CASSLDRANTEAFF. CDR3 in DNA: TGTGCCAGCTCCCTCGACAGGGCGAACACTGAAGCTTTCTTT.

This clone has only one observation. V is TRBV4-1 and J is TRBJ2-2; D unclear. Per germline, CDR1 MGHRA and CDR2 YSYEKL. The CDR3 sequence is 12 residues long. Trimming stripped 1 base from V and 8 bases from J, with 5 bases between. CDR3 coding DNA: TGCGCCAGCAGCCAAGTCGAGGGGGAGCTGTTTTTT. Protein sequence: CASSQVEGELFF.

V gene TRBV12-3 or TRBV12-4 combines with J gene TRBJ2-1; D possibly corresponds to TRBD2 (6 bases). V lost 4 bases and J lost 10, with 14 bases in between. The CDR3 totals 13 residues. CDR3 bases: TGTGCCAGCAGTTCGAATCCGCGGGAAGAGCAGTTCTTC. Translated, it gives CASSSNPREEQFF.

The chain combines TRBV7-9 with TRBJ1-3; TRBD1 matches 8 bases. CDR1 and CDR2 (germline): SEHNR, FQNEAQ (reference sequence). This CDR3 is 17 amino acids long. The ends lost 5 bases at V and 0 bases at J; junction bases unmatched: 9. CDR3 loop: CASSPVGQGYSGNTIYF. CDR3 nucleotide sequence: TGTGCCAGCAGCCCCGTAGGACAGGGTTACTCTGGAAACACCATATATTTT.

This chain uses TRBV19 with TRBJ1-1; D gene uncertain. Germline V gene data show CDR1 as LNHDA and CDR2 as SQIVND (reference sequence). This CDR3 is built from 14 residues. The V end was cut by 1 base, the J end by 1 base, with 7 bases between. The CDR3, as DNA: TGTGCCAGTAGTATAGTTCTCACGAACACTGAAGCTTTCTTT. Amino acids: CASSIVLTNTEAFF.

The rearrangement joins TRBV5-1 to TRBJ2-7; unclear D gene. Per germline, CDR1 SGHRS and CDR2 YFSETQ. Trimming took 0 bases from V and 0 from J, leaving 10 bases between them. The CDR3 length is 15 residues. CDR3 sequence: CASSLEGRASYEQYF. DNA of the CDR3: TGCGCCAGCAGCTTGGAAGGACGGGCCTCCTACGAGCAGTACTTC.